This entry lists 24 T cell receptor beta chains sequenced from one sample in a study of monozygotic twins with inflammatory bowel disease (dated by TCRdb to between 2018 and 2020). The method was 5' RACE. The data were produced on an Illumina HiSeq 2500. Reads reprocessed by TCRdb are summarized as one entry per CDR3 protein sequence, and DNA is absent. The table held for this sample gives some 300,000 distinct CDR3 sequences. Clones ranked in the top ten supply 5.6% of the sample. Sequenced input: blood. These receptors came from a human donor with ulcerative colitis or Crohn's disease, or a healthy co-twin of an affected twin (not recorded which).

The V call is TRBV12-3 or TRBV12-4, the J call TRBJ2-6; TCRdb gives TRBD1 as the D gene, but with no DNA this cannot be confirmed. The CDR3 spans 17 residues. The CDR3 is CASSLWGVVSGANVLTF.

This CDR3 is CASSQEIVGIQPQHF. V usage is TRBV4-2 and J usage is TRBJ1-5. Per the germline V gene, CDR1 is LGHNA and CDR2 is YNFKEQ. This CDR3 spans 15 amino acids.

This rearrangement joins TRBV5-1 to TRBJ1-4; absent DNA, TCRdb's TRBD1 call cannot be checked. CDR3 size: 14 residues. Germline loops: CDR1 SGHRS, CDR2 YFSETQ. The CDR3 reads CASSSAGLGEKLFF.

This CDR3 is CANGQGYEQYF. The chain has TRBV10-3 and TRBJ2-7; TCRdb selects TRBD1, and the lack of DNA leaves this call unchecked. The CDR3 contains 11 residues. Germline V gives CDR1 ENHRY, CDR2 SYGVKD.

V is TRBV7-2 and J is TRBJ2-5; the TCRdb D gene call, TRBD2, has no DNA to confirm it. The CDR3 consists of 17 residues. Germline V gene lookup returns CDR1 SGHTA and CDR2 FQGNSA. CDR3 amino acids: CASSVGLAGGPWETQYF.

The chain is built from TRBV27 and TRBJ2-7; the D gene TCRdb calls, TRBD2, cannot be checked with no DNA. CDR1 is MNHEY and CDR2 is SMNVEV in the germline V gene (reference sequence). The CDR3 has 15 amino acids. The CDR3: CASRAGTSGRGEQYF.

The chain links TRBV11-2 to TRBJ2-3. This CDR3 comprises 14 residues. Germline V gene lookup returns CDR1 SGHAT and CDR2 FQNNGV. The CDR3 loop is CASSPDRRTDTQYF.

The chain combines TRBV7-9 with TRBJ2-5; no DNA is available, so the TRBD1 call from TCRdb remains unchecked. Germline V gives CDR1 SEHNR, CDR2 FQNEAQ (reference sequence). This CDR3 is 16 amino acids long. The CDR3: CASSLDRGVRQETQYF.

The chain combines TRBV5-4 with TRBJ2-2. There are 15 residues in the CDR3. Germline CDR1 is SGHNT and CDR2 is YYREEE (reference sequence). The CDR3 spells CASSLWLADTGELFF. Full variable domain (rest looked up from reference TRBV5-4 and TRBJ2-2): ETGVTQSPTHLIKTRGQQVTLRCSSQSGHNTVSWYQQALGQGPQFIFQYYREEENGRGNFPPRFSGLQFPNYSSELNVNALELDDSALYLCASSLWLADTGELFFGEGSRLTVL.

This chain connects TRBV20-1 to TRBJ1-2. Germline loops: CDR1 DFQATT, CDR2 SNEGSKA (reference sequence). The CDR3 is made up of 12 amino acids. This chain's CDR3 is CSAKFGYYGYTF.

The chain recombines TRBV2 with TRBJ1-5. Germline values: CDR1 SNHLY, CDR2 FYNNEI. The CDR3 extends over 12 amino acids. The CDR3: CASSEGIEPQHF.

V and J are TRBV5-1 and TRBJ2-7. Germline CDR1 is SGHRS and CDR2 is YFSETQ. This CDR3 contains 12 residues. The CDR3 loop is CASSQGKDEQYF.

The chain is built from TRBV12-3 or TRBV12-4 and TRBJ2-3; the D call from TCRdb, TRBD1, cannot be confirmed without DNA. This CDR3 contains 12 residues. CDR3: CASSQTAHTQYF.

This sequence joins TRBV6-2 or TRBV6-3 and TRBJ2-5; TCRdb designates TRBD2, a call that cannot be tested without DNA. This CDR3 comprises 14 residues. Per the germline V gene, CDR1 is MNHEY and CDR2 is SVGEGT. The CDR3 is CASSSTGLAGERYF.

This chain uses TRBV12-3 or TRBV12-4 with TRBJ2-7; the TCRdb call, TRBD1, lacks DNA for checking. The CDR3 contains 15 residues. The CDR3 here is CASSRRQGALNEQYF.

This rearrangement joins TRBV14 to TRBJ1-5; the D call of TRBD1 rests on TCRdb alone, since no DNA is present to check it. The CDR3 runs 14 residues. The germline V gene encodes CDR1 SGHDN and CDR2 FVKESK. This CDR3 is CASSLSGNNQPQHF.

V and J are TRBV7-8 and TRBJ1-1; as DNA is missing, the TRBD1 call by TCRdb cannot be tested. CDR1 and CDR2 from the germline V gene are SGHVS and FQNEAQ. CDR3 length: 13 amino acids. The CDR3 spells CASSPRTGAEAFF. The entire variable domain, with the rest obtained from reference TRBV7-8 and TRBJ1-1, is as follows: GAGVSQSPRYKVAKRGQDVALRCDPISGHVSLFWYQQALGQGPEFLTYFQNEAQLDKSGLPSDRFFAERPEGSVSTLKIQRTQQEDSAVYLCASSPRTGAEAFFGQGTRLTVV.

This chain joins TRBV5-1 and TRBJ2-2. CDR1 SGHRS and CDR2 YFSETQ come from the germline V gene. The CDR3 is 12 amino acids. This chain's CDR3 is CASMAQTGELFF.

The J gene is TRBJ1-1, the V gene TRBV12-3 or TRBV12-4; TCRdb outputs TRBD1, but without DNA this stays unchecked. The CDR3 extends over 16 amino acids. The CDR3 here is CASSNTGQRRNTEAFF.

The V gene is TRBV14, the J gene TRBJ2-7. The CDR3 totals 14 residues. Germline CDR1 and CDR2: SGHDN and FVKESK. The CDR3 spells CASSRGGRAYEQYF.

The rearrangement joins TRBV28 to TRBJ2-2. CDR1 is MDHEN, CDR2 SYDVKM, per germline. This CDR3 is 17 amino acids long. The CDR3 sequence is CASSFVWWQENTGELFF.

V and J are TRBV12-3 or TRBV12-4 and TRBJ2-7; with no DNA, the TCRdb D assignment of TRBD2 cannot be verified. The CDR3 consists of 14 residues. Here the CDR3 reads CATQRGLGAYEQYF.

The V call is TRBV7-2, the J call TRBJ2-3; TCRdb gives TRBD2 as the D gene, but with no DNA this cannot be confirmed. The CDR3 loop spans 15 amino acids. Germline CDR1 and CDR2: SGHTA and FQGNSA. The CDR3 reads CASIAGGTRTDTQYF.

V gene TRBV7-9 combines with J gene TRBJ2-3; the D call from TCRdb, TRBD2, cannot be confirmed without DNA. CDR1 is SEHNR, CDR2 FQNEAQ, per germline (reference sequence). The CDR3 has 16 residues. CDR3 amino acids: CASSPAGTIGPDTQYF.